This TCR beta chain was sequenced in a study of PD-1 blockade in mismatch repair-deficient tumors. Germline values: CDR1 SQVTM, CDR2 ANQGSEA. V trimming: 2 bases; J trimming: 6 bases; junction bases outside the gene matches: 7. CDR3 length: 14 residues. Sequenced by immunoSEQ multiplex PCR; TCRdb stores in-frame clones only, minus some. The data contain 100,000 to 150,000 clones, around 87% of them singletons. J is TRBJ2-1 and V is TRBV29-1; 7 positions match TRBD2. The sequencing used peripheral blood, collected 44 weeks after starting pembrolizumab. The sequence was obtained from an adult with mismatch repair-deficient cancer. The CDR3 here is CSVELGEGPNEQFF. The DNA of the CDR3 is TGCAGCGTTGAATTGGGGGAGGGTCCCAATGAGCAGTTCTTC.